These T cell receptor beta chains were read from a single sample in a study of CD8 T cells in ankylosing spondylitis. From the 5' RACE reads, TCRdb called clonotypes with MiXCR, one entry per CDR3 protein. The table has some 200,000 distinct CDR3 sequences, 18% seen once; the top ten hold around 4%. Sequencing used blood, either unsorted or a sorted T cell fraction (not recorded which). These receptors were obtained from a male donor under 30 with ankylosing spondylitis or in good health (not recorded which). Each CDR3 is given with its conserved first and last residue. The D gene is left open where the match is weak. Some rows mark clone size as missing; the rest say once, few, many or name a class of expanded clone.

V gene,clone size,D gene,J gene,CDR3 protein,CDR3 DNA
TRBV27,NA,TRBD2,TRBJ2-1,CASSFLADPQDNEQFF,TGTGCCAGCAGTTTTCTAGCGGACCCCCAAGACAATGAGCAGTTCTTC
TRBV15,NA,NA,TRBJ2-3,CATSRDRDTQYF,TGTGCCACCAGCAGAGATAGGGATACGCAGTATTTT
TRBV4-1,many,TRBD1,TRBJ1-5,CASSHPTGNQPQHF,TGCGCCAGCAGCCACCCGACAGGGAATCAGCCCCAGCATTTT
TRBV10-3,many,TRBD1,TRBJ2-7,CAISESDRDHEQYF,TGTGCCATCAGTGAGTCGGACAGGGACCACGAGCAGTACTTC
TRBV19,many,NA,TRBJ2-7,CASSDTGGVYEQYF,TGTGCCAGTAGCGACACAGGGGGGGTCTACGAGCAGTACTTC
TRBV2,many,NA,TRBJ1-1,CASSETGRTEAFF,TGTGCCAGCAGTGAAACAGGGCGTACTGAAGCTTTCTTT
TRBV20-1,few,NA,TRBJ1-2,CSALLEGGDLDYGYTF,TGCAGTGCGCTTCTGGAGGGAGGGGATCTTGACTATGGCTACACCTTC
TRBV20-1,many,TRBD1,TRBJ2-2,CSAGGTGGIGELFF,TGCAGTGCTGGGGGGACAGGGGGCATCGGGGAGCTGTTTTTT
TRBV5-1,NA,NA,TRBJ2-1,CASSFDGPQNEQFF,TGCGCCAGCAGCTTCGACGGGCCCCAGAATGAGCAGTTCTTC
TRBV3-1,many,NA,TRBJ2-5,CASALVPETQYF,TGTGCCAGCGCTCTAGTGCCAGAGACCCAGTACTTC
TRBV5-5,many,TRBD2,TRBJ2-5,CASSLLAGVSRGQETQYF,TGTGCCAGCAGCCTCCTAGCGGGAGTGAGCCGAGGTCAAGAGACCCAGTACTTC
TRBV3-1,many,NA,TRBJ1-6,CASSQEQGFGFNSPLHF,TGTGCCAGCAGCCAAGAACAGGGATTTGGCTTTAATTCACCCCTCCACTTT
TRBV7-9,many,NA,TRBJ2-5,CASSPAPPSETQYF,TGTGCCAGCAGCCCCGCACCCCCCTCAGAGACCCAGTACTTC
TRBV20-1,NA,NA,TRBJ2-1,CSARIYEQFF,TGCAGTGCCCGCATCTATGAGCAGTTCTTC
TRBV20-1,many,NA,TRBJ2-6,CSASGPSGANVLTF,TGCAGTGCTAGTGGCCCCTCTGGGGCCAACGTCCTGACTTTC
TRBV9,many,TRBD1,TRBJ2-7,CASSSEPGTDPYEQYF,TGTGCCAGCAGCAGCGAACCAGGGACAGACCCCTACGAGCAGTACTTC
TRBV18,NA,TRBD1,TRBJ2-3,CASSPGDRGAIGTQYF,TGTGCCAGCTCACCGGGGGACAGGGGGGCCATTGGTACGCAGTATTTT
TRBV12-3/TRBV12-4,many,NA,TRBJ2-6,CASSPRGRGKWESGANVLTF,TGTGCCAGCAGTCCCCGGGGCAGGGGAAAATGGGAATCTGGGGCCAACGTCCTGACTTTC
TRBV6-5,NA,NA,TRBJ2-7,CASSYGWTSGEQYF,TGTGCCAGCAGTTACGGTTGGACGTCGGGGGAGCAGTACTTC
TRBV6-9,few,TRBD1,TRBJ2-1,CASSYSLGQGLNEQFF,TGTGCCAGCAGTTACAGCTTGGGACAGGGGCTCAATGAGCAGTTCTTC
TRBV5-6,many,NA,TRBJ1-1,CASSLQGLRTEAFF,TGTGCCAGCAGCTTGCAGGGGCTGAGGACTGAAGCTTTCTTT
TRBV29-1,many,NA,TRBJ1-2,CSVVFPGGKNYGYTF,TGCAGCGTTGTATTCCCCGGGGGGAAGAACTATGGCTACACCTTC
TRBV29-1,many,NA,TRBJ2-1,CSVAGGRTYNEQFF,TGCAGCGTTGCGGGGGGCAGGACGTACAATGAGCAGTTCTTC
TRBV27,few,NA,TRBJ1-5,CASSLGVFQPQHF,TGTGCCAGCAGTTTGGGGGTATTTCAGCCCCAGCATTTT
TRBV18,many,TRBD2,TRBJ2-2,CASSAPGLNTGELFF,TGTGCCAGCTCAGCGCCGGGACTAAACACCGGGGAGCTGTTTTTT
TRBV20-1,many,TRBD2,TRBJ2-1,CSPLGREGVRNEQFF,TGCAGCCCGCTAGGGCGGGAGGGGGTCAGGAATGAGCAGTTCTTC
TRBV19,many,NA,TRBJ2-1,CASSISQNNEQFF,TGTGCCAGTAGTATCTCTCAGAACAATGAGCAGTTCTTC
TRBV5-5,many,NA,TRBJ2-1,CASSYEGFLDNEQFF,TGTGCCAGCAGCTACGAGGGGTTCCTGGACAATGAGCAGTTCTTC
TRBV25-1,many,NA,TRBJ2-2,CASSAQGGAGELFF,TGTGCCAGCAGTGCACAGGGGGGGGCCGGGGAGCTGTTTTTT
TRBV7-9,many,NA,TRBJ1-1,CASSLGDTLNTEAFF,TGTGCCAGCAGCTTAGGGGACACCTTGAACACTGAAGCTTTCTTT
TRBV7-8,many,NA,TRBJ2-7,CASSLDLGSYEQYF,TGTGCCAGCAGCTTAGATTTGGGGTCCTACGAGCAGTACTTC
TRBV6-2/TRBV6-3,many,TRBD2,TRBJ2-6,CASSWPTSGQSSGANVLTF,TGTGCCAGCAGTTGGCCGACTAGCGGGCAGAGCTCTGGGGCCAACGTCCTGACTTTC
TRBV7-6,many,NA,TRBJ2-5,CASSFLSRGAETQYF,TGTGCCAGCAGCTTCCTGTCGCGGGGAGCAGAGACCCAGTACTTC
TRBV2,many,NA,TRBJ2-7,CASSGGRNEQYF,TGTGCCAGCAGTGGTGGCAGGAACGAGCAGTACTTC
TRBV27,few,NA,TRBJ2-3,CADRRNTQYF,TGTGCCGACAGAAGGAATACGCAGTATTTT
TRBV21-1,NA,NA,TRBJ2-1,CASSNRLAGDVEQFF,TGTGCCAGCAGCAACAGACTAGCGGGAGACGTTGAGCAGTTCTTC
TRBV11-2,many,NA,TRBJ2-1,CASSLDPPNEQFF,TGTGCCAGCAGCTTAGATCCCCCCAATGAGCAGTTCTTC
TRBV6-5,many,TRBD2,TRBJ2-1,CASSHGLAGGMGNEQFF,TGTGCCAGCAGCCACGGACTAGCGGGAGGAATGGGCAATGAGCAGTTCTTC
TRBV12-3/TRBV12-4,NA,NA,TRBJ1-1,CASSVQGVGTEAFF,TGTGCCAGCAGCGTACAGGGCGTCGGAACTGAAGCTTTCTTT
TRBV20-1,NA,TRBD2,TRBJ2-1,CSARGLADQYHEQFF,TGCAGTGCTAGAGGACTAGCGGACCAGTACCATGAGCAGTTCTTC
TRBV6-5,few,NA,TRBJ2-4,CASRQGPTKNIQYF,TGTGCCAGCAGACAGGGTCCCACCAAAAACATTCAGTACTTC
TRBV4-1,many,NA,TRBJ2-2,CASSQVALTGELFF,TGCGCCAGCAGCCAAGTTGCCCTTACCGGGGAGCTGTTTTTT
TRBV9,NA,NA,TRBJ2-3,CASSVASSDTQYF,TGTGCCAGCAGCGTAGCCTCATCAGATACGCAGTATTTT
TRBV27,many,NA,TRBJ2-1,CSVYSYNEQFF,TGTTCTGTTTACTCCTACAATGAGCAGTTCTTC
TRBV29-1,few,NA,TRBJ2-3,CSVDVDTQYF,TGCAGCGTTGATGTTGATACGCAGTATTTT
TRBV6-5,NA,NA,TRBJ1-5,CASSYTYDSNQPQHF,TGTGCCAGCAGTTACACCTATGACAGCAATCAGCCCCAGCATTTT
TRBV7-2,many,NA,TRBJ1-2,CASSLESQGPYGYTF,TGTGCCAGCAGCTTAGAGTCCCAGGGACCCTATGGCTACACCTTC
TRBV5-1,many,NA,TRBJ1-5,CASSSDEGSQPQHF,TGCGCCAGCAGCTCCGACGAAGGTAGTCAGCCCCAGCATTTT
TRBV28,many,NA,TRBJ2-7,CASSLSLPIQYF,TGTGCCAGCAGTTTATCGCTACCAATCCAGTACTTC
TRBV29-1,NA,NA,TRBJ2-3,CSPRRDTQYF,TGCAGCCCACGCCGGGATACGCAGTATTTT
TRBV7-9,many,NA,TRBJ1-1,CASSPAGPTEAFF,TGTGCCAGCAGCCCAGCAGGACCAACTGAAGCTTTCTTT
TRBV10-3,many,NA,TRBJ2-2,CAIRTGNTGELFF,TGTGCCATCAGAACAGGAAACACCGGGGAGCTGTTTTTT
TRBV27,many,NA,TRBJ1-1,CASSSGPEAFF,TGTGCCAGCAGTTCGGGACCCGAAGCTTTCTTT
TRBV5-1,many,NA,TRBJ2-5,CASSLEAKQTQYF,TGCGCCAGCAGCTTGGAGGCCAAGCAGACCCAGTACTTC